Listed below are T cell receptor beta chains from one sample, sequenced in a study of blood T cell repertoires in COVID-19. Here immunoSEQ multiplex PCR was the method, and the copy in TCRdb shows in-frame clones only, minus some. This table has roughly 190,000 clones, just under 90% appearing once. The material sequenced was peripheral blood. These TCRs come from a man aged 18 to 35 with active or convalescent COVID-19. Each CDR3 is given with its conserved first and last residue. A D gene is named only where the DNA matches it firmly. Only part of the rows carry a size: once, few, many, or a class if the clone is expanded.

once	TRBD1	TRBV5-1	TRBJ1-6	CASRYTGTGLYNSPLHF	TGCGCCAGCAGGTATACCGGGACAGGGCTTTATAATTCACCCCTCCACTTT
-	TRBD2	TRBV7-8	TRBJ2-2	CASSLVLAENTGELFF	TGTGCCAGCAGCTTAGTTCTAGCGGAGAACACCGGGGAGCTGTTTTTT
-	TRBD1	TRBV28	TRBJ2-1	CASSLGSAGQGREQFF	TGTGCCAGCAGTTTGGGGTCCGCAGGACAGGGGAGGGAGCAGTTCTTC
once	-	TRBV5-4	TRBJ1-1	CASSLDRMNTEAFF	TGTGCCAGCAGCTTAGACAGAATGAACACTGAAGCTTTCTTT
-	-	TRBV6-2/TRBV6-3	TRBJ2-5	CASSYSVRNQETQYF	TGTGCCAGCAGTTACTCGGTCAGGAACCAAGAGACCCAGTACTTC
-	TRBD1	TRBV5-6	TRBJ1-5	CASSFRRGDPQHF	TGTGCCAGCAGCTTCCGCAGGGGGGATCCCCAGCATTTT
-	TRBD1	TRBV5-1	TRBJ2-1	CASSGTGDNEQFF	TGCGCCAGCAGCGGGACAGGGGACAATGAGCAGTTCTTC
-	-	TRBV27	TRBJ1-1	CASSDTWNTEAFF	TGTGCCAGCAGCGACACGTGGAACACTGAAGCTTTCTTT
once	-	TRBV29-1	TRBJ2-3	CSVAGGPGTQYF	TGCAGCGTTGCCGGCGGCCCGGGAACGCAGTATTTT
-	-	TRBV11-3	TRBJ1-1	CASSLRNTEAFF	TGTGCCAGCAGCCTGCGGAACACTGAAGCTTTCTTT
-	-	TRBV19	TRBJ1-4	CASSIQTTNEKLFF	TGTGCCAGTAGTATACAGACAACTAATGAAAAACTGTTTTTT
-	TRBD2	TRBV5-1	TRBJ2-1	CASSTPPGREMGNEQFF	TGCGCCAGCAGCACCCCCCCGGGGCGGGAGATGGGGAATGAGCAGTTCTTC
-	TRBD1	TRBV10-3	TRBJ2-1	CAIKGQGESSYNEQFF	TGTGCCATCAAAGGGCAGGGGGAAAGCTCCTACAATGAGCAGTTCTTC
once	-	TRBV28	TRBJ1-2	CASSFAGFGYTF	TGTGCCAGCAGTTTCGCAGGGTTTGGCTACACCTTC
-	TRBD1	TRBV7-9	TRBJ2-7	CASSLGLGQGYEQYF	TGTGCCAGCAGCTTAGGCCTGGGACAGGGCTACGAGCAGTACTTC
once	-	TRBV28	TRBJ1-4	CASSSLNEKLFF	TGTGCCAGCAGTTCGTTAAATGAAAAACTGTTTTTT
-	-	TRBV27	TRBJ2-1	CASSLVQRVDNEQFF	TGTGCCAGCAGTTTAGTCCAGCGGGTTGACAATGAGCAGTTCTTC
-	-	TRBV27	TRBJ1-5	CASSPFQGGALPQHF	TGTGCCAGCAGTCCTTTCCAAGGGGGGGCCCTGCCCCAGCATTTT
-	TRBD2	TRBV10-3	TRBJ2-5	CAISTSGQETQYF	TGTGCCATCAGTACTAGCGGACAAGAGACCCAGTACTTC
-	TRBD1	TRBV5-4	TRBJ1-4	CASSHGTGATNEKLFF	TGTGCCAGCAGCCATGGGACAGGGGCAACTAATGAAAAACTGTTTTTT
few	-	TRBV29-1	TRBJ1-1	CSAPGHSNTEAFF	TGCAGCGCTCCGGGACACTCGAACACTGAAGCTTTCTTT
-	TRBD1	TRBV5-1	TRBJ2-1	CASSLLGQVDEQFF	TGCGCCAGCAGCTTGTTGGGACAGGTCGATGAGCAGTTCTTC
-	-	TRBV10-1	TRBJ1-5	CASSRTVSQPQHF	TGCGCCAGCAGTCGGACAGTGAGTCAGCCCCAGCATTTT
-	TRBD2	TRBV29-1	TRBJ2-7	CSGSSGMYEQYF	TGCAGCGGATCTAGCGGGATGTACGAGCAGTACTTC
-	TRBD1	TRBV3-1/TRBV3-2	TRBJ2-5	CASSQEDRGKTQYF	TGTGCCAGCAGCCAGGAGGACAGGGGAAAGACCCAGTACTTC
-	TRBD2	TRBV6-6	TRBJ2-1	CASSWTSSAYNEQFF	TGTGCCAGCAGTTGGACTAGCTCTGCCTACAATGAGCAGTTCTTC
-	-	TRBV27	TRBJ1-1	CASSLRGDNFMNTEAFF	TGTGCCAGCAGTTTACGGGGAGATAACTTTATGAACACTGAAGCTTTCTTT
-	TRBD2	TRBV11-2	TRBJ2-4	CASSLDRLAGGIAKNIQYF	TGTGCCAGCAGCTTAGATCGGTTAGCGGGGGGGATTGCCAAAAACATTCAGTACTTC
-	-	TRBV18	TRBJ1-2	CASSPSPGANYGYTF	TGTGCCAGCTCCCCTTCTCCAGGGGCTAACTATGGCTACACCTTC
-	-	TRBV5-1	TRBJ1-4	CASSLWPGAEKLFF	TGCGCCAGCAGCTTGTGGCCAGGGGCGGAAAAACTGTTTTTT
-	-	TRBV4-2	TRBJ1-3	CASSQDWAGRGNTIYF	TGTGCCAGCAGCCAAGATTGGGCGGGGCGAGGGAACACCATATATTTT
-	TRBD1	TRBV5-1	TRBJ2-2	CASRPTGGPANTGELFF	TGCGCCAGCAGACCGACAGGGGGGCCTGCGAACACCGGGGAGCTGTTTTTT
-	-	TRBV3-1/TRBV3-2	TRBJ2-2	CASSPLATGELFF	TGTGCCAGCAGCCCCCTGGCCACCGGGGAGCTGTTTTTT
-	-	TRBV27	TRBJ2-1	CASRRTDNEQFF	TGTGCCAGCAGGAGGACTGACAATGAGCAGTTCTTC
-	-	TRBV18	TRBJ1-1	CASSPNPRGSEAFF	TGTGCCAGCTCACCAAACCCTCGCGGGAGTGAAGCTTTCTTT
-	-	TRBV7-9	TRBJ1-6	CASSLASTMGALGNSPLHF	TGTGCCAGCAGCTTAGCATCGACCATGGGGGCGCTCGGAAATTCACCCCTCCACTTT
-	TRBD2	TRBV24-1	TRBJ2-1	CATSDPTGVRLAGDYNEQFF	TGTGCCACCAGTGATCCTACAGGGGTTCGGCTAGCGGGAGACTACAATGAGCAGTTCTTC
once	-	TRBV7-9	TRBJ1-2	CASSLGAPRGGYTF	TGTGCCAGCAGCTTAGGGGCCCCCAGGGGTGGCTACACCTTC
once	-	TRBV9	TRBJ2-7	CASSVDLMPTYEQYF	TGTGCCAGCAGCGTAGACCTAATGCCAACCTACGAGCAGTACTTC
-	TRBD1	TRBV5-6	TRBJ1-6	CASSSGQGARNSPLHF	TGTGCCAGCAGCTCAGGACAGGGGGCGCGAAATTCACCCCTCCACTTT
-	-	TRBV29-1	TRBJ1-4	CSGRGASGSNEKLFF	TGCAGCGGCCGCGGGGCCTCCGGGAGTAATGAAAAACTGTTTTTT
-	TRBD1	TRBV24-1	TRBJ1-6	CATSEPDRDSPLHF	TGTGCCACCAGTGAACCTGACAGGGACTCACCCCTCCACTTT
-	-	TRBV5-6	TRBJ1-4	CASSPIGEKLFF	TGTGCCAGCAGCCCGATCGGTGAAAAACTGTTTTTT
-	-	TRBV12-3/TRBV12-4	TRBJ2-1	CASSDGGDEQFF	TGTGCCAGCAGCGATGGGGGCGATGAGCAGTTCTTC
once	-	TRBV2	TRBJ1-2	CASSEQGLGYTF	TGTGCCAGCAGTGAGCAGGGCCTCGGCTACACCTTC
-	TRBD2	TRBV18	TRBJ2-3	CASSPNLAGGADTQYF	TGTGCCAGCTCACCAAACCTAGCGGGAGGTGCAGATACGCAGTATTTT
-	TRBD1	TRBV5-1	TRBJ1-6	CASSSRGSSNSPLHF	TGCGCCAGCAGCTCCAGGGGGTCGTCTAATTCACCCCTCCACTTT
once	-	TRBV28	TRBJ2-1	CASSPPLGEQFF	TGTGCCAGCAGTCCGCCCCTCGGTGAGCAGTTCTTC